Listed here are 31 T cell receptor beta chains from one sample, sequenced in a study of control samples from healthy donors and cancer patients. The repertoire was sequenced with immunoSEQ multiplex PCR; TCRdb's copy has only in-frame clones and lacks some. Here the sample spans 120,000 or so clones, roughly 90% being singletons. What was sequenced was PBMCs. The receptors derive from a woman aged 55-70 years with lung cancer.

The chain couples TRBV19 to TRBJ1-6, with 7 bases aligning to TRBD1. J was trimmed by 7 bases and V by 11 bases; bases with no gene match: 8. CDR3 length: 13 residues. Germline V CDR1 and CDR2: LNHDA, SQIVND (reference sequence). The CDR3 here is CAVSDRTNSPLHF. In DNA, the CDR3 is TGTGCCGTTTCGGACAGGACGAATTCACCCCTCCACTTT.

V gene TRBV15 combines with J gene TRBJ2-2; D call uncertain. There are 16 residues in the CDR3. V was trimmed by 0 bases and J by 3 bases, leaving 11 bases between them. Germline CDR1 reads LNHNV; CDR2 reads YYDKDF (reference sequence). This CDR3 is CATSRDQGSDTGELFF. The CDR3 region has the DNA TGTGCCACCAGCAGAGATCAAGGGTCGGACACCGGGGAGCTGTTTTTT.

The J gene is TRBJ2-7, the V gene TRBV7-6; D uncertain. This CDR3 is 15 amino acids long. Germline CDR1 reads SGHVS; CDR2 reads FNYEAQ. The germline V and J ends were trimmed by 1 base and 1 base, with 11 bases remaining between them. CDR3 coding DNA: TGTGCCAGCAGCTTAGGGGCAGGAGTTTCCTACGAGCAGTACTTC. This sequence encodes CASSLGAGVSYEQYF.

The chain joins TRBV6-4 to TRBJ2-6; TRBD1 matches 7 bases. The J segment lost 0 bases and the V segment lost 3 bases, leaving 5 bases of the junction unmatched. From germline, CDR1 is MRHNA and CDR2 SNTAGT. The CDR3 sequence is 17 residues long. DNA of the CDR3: TGTGCCAGCAGTGAGGGACAGTCCTTCTCTGGGGCCAACGTCCTGACTTTC. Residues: CASSEGQSFSGANVLTF.

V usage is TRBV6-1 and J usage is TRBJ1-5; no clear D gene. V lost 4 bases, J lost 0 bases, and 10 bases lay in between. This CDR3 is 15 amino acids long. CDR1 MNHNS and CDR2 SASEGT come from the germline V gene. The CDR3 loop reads CASSGADYSNQPQHF. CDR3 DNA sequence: TGTGCCAGCAGTGGAGCCGATTATAGCAATCAGCCCCAGCATTTT.

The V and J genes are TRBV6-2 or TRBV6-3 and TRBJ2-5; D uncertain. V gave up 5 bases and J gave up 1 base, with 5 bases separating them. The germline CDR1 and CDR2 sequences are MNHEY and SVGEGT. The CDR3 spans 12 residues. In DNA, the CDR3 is TGTGCCAGCAGTCCGGTCCAAGAGACCCAGTACTTC. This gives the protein CASSPVQETQYF.

The DNA of the CDR3 is TGTGCCACCAGTGATTTGCGGGGGGAACGAGAGACCCAGTACTTC. As protein: CATSDLRGERETQYF. The rearrangement uses TRBV24-1 and TRBJ2-5; 7 bases are a match to TRBD2. Germline V CDR1 and CDR2: KGHDR, SFDVKD. V trimming: 0 bases; J trimming: 4 bases; junction bases outside the gene matches: 4. CDR3 length: 15 amino acids.

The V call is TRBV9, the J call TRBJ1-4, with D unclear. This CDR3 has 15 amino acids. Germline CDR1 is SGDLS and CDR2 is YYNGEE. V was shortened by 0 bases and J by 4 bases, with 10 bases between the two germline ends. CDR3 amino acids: CASSVDLGHNEKLFF. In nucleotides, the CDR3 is TGTGCCAGCAGCGTAGATCTGGGCCATAATGAAAAACTGTTTTTT.

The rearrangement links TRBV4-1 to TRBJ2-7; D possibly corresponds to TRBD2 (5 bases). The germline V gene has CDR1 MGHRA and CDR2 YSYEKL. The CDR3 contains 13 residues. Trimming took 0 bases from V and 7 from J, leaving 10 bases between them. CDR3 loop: CASSQEGPGEQYF. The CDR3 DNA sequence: TGCGCCAGCAGCCAAGAAGGGCCGGGGGAGCAGTACTTC.

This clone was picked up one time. Here the CDR3 DNA reads TGCGCCAGCAGCCAAGATACAGCGCTGAACACTGAAGCTTTCTTT. This gives the protein CASSQDTALNTEAFF. The chain uses TRBV4-3 and TRBJ1-1; D is undetermined. This CDR3 contains 15 residues. V lost 0 bases to trimming and J lost 0 bases, with 8 bases between them. Germline loops: CDR1 LGHNA, CDR2 YSLEER.

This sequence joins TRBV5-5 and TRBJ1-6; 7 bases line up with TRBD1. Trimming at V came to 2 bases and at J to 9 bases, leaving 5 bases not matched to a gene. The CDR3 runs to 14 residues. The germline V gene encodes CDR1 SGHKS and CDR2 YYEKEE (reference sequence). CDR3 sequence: CASSFDRAGSPLHF. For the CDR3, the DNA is TGTGCCAGCAGCTTTGACAGGGCGGGTTCACCCCTCCACTTT. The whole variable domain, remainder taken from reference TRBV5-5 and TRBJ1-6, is DAGVTQSPTHLIKTRGQQVTLRCSPISGHKSVSWYQQVLGQGPQFIFQYYEKEERGRGNFPDRFSARQFPNYSSELNVNALLLGDSALYLCASSFDRAGSPLHFGNGTRLTVT.

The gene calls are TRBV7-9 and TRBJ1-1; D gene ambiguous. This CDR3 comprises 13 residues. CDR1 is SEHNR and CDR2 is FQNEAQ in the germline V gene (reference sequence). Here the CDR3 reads CAGHRLENTEAFF. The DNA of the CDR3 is TGTGCAGGGCACCGCTTGGAGAACACTGAAGCTTTCTTT.

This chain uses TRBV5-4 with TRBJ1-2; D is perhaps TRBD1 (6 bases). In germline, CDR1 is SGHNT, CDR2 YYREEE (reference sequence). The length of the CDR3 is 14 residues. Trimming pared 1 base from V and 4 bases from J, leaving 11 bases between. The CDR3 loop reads CASSLFRDTYGYTF. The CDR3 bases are TGTGCCAGCAGCTTGTTCCGGGACACCTATGGCTACACCTTC.

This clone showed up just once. CDR3 in amino acids: CASSAQASTDTQYF. As DNA, the CDR3 is TGTGCCAGCAGCGCTCAAGCTAGCACAGATACGCAGTATTTT. The chain uses TRBV9 and TRBJ2-3; D not certain. Deletions cut 3 bases from V and 0 bases from J, with 8 bases between. This CDR3 is 14 amino acids long. Looked up from germline, CDR1 is SGDLS and CDR2 is YYNGEE.

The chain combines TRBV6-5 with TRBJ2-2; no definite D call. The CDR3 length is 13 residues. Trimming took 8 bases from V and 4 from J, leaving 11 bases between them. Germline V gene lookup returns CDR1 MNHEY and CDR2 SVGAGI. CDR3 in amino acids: CASWRPVTGELFF. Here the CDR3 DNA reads TGTGCCAGCTGGAGACCAGTCACCGGGGAGCTGTTTTTT.

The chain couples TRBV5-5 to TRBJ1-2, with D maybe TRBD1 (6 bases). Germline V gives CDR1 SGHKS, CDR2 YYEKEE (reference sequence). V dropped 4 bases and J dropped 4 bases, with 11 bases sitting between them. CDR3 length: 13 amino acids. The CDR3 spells CASSTDRIYGYTF. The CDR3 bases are TGTGCCAGCAGCACTGACAGGATCTATGGCTACACCTTC.

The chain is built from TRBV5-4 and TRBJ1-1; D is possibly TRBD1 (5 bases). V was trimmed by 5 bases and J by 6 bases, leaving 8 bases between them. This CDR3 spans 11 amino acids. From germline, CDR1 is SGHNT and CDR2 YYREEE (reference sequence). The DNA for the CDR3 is TGTGCCAGCAGTTCCAGGGCTGAAGCTTTCTTT. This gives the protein CASSSRAEAFF.

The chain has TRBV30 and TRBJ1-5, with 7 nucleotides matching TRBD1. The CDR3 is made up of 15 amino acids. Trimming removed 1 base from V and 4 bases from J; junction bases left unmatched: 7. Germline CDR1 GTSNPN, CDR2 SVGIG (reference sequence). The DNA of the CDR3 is TGTGCCTGGAGTGCCCGGGCAGGGGGAAATCAGCCCCAGCATTTT. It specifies CAWSARAGGNQPQHF.

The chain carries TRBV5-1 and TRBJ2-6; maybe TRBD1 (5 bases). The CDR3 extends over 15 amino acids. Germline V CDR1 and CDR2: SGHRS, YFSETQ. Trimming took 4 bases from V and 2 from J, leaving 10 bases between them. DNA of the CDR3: TGCGCCAGCAGCGCCAGGGCAACTGGGGCCAACGTCCTGACTTTC. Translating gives CASSARATGANVLTF.

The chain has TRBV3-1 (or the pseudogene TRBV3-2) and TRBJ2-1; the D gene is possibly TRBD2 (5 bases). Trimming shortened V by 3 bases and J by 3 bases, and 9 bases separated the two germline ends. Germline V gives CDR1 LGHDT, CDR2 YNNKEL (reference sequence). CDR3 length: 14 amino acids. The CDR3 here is CASSQWAGYNEQFF. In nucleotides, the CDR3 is TGTGCCAGCAGCCAGTGGGCGGGCTACAATGAGCAGTTCTTC.

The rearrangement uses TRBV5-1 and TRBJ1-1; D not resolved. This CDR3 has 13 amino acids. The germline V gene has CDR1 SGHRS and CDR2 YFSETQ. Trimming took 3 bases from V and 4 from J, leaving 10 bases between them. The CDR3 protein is CASSSELLTEAFF. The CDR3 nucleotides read TGCGCCAGCAGCTCAGAACTGCTCACTGAAGCTTTCTTT.

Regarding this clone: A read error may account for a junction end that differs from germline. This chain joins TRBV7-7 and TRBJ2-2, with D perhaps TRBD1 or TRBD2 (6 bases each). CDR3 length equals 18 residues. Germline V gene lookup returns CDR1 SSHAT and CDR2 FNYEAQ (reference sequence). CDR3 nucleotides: TGTGCTAGCAGCTTAGGGTTGCCGGGGGCGCAGGGAACCGGGGAGCTGTTTTTT. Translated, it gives CASSLGLPGAQGTGELFF.

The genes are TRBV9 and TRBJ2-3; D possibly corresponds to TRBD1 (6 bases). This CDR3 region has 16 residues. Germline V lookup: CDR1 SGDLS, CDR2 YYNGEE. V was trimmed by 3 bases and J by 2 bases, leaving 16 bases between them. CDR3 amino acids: CASSEVQGSTTDTQYF. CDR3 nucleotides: TGTGCCAGCAGCGAGGTACAGGGATCAACCACAGATACGCAGTATTTT.

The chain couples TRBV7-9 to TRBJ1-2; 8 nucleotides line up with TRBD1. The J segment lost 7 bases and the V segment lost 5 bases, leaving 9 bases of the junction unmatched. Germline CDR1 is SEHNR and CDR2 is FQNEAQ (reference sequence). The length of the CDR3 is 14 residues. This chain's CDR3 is CASSPRGRIPGYTF. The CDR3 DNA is TGTGCCAGCAGCCCCAGGGGGCGCATTCCTGGCTACACCTTC.

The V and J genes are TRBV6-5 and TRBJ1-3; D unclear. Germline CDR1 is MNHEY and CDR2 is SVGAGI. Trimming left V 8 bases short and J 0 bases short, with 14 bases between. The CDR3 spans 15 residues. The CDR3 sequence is CASGPTGFSGNTIYF. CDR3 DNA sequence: TGTGCCAGCGGACCAACCGGATTCTCTGGAAACACCATATATTTT.

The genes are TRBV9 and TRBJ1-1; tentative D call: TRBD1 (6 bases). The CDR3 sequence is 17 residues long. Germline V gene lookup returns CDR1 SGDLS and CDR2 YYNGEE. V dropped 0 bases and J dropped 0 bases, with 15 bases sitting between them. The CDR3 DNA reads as TGTGCCAGCAGCGTAGAGAGCACAGGGCTATTGAACACTGAAGCTTTCTTT. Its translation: CASSVESTGLLNTEAFF.

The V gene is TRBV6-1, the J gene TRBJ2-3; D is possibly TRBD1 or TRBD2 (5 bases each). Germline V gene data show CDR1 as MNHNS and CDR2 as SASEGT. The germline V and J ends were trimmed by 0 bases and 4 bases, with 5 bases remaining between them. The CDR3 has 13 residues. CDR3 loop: CASSEAGADTQYF. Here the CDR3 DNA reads TGTGCCAGCAGTGAAGCGGGGGCAGATACGCAGTATTTT.

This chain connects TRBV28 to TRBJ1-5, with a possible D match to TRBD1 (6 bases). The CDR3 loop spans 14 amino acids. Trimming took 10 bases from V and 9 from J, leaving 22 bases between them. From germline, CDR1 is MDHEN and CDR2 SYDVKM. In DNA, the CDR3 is TGTGCCACCAGGACAGCGACGACTAAGGGGCCCCAGCATTTT. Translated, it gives CATRTATTKGPQHF.

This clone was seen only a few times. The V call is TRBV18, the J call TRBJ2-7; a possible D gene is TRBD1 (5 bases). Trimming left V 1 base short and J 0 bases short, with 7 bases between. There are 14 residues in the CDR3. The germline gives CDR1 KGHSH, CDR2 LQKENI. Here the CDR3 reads CASSPLRDSYEQYF. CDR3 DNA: TGTGCCAGCTCACCACTCAGGGACTCCTACGAGCAGTACTTC.

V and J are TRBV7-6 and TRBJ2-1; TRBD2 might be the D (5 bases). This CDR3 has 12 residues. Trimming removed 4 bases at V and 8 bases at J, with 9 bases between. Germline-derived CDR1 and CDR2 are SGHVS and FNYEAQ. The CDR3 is CASSSGGYEQFF. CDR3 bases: TGTGCCAGCAGCTCCGGAGGATATGAGCAGTTCTTC.

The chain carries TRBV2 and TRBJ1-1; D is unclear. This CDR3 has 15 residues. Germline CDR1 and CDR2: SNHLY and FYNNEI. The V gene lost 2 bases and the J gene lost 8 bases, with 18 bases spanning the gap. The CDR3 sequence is CASSESEGLIGEAFF. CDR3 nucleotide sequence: TGTGCCAGCAGTGAATCAGAAGGACTTATCGGGGAAGCTTTCTTT.